This TCR beta chain came from a study of T cell responses to AZD1222 COVID-19 vaccine. Notes on the study in general: Without day 14 samples, only post-peak T cell repertoires were studied.

V gave up 7 bases and J gave up 1 base; unmatched junction bases: 4. The CDR3 is made up of 13 amino acids. Germline V gene lookup returns CDR1 SQVTM and CDR2 ANQGSEA. On this clone: The antigen is undetermined.

Clones were sequenced by immunoSEQ multiplex PCR, and TCRdb holds only the in-frame ones, with some missing. The sample contains 100,000 to 150,000 clones, roughly 88% of which appear only once. The source material was peripheral blood, sampled on day 0 of MenACWY control vaccination. The chain employs TRBV29-1 and TRBJ1-1; TRBD1 aligns across 9 bases. The receptor was isolated from an adult in good health. The CDR3 loop is CSAGQGRNTEAFF. CDR3 bases: TGCAGCGCGGGACAGGGAAGGAACACTGAAGCTTTCTTT.